The 10 T cell receptor beta chains below were found in one sample sequenced in a study of blood T cell repertoires in COVID-19. The method was immunoSEQ multiplex PCR; TCRdb's version includes in-frame clones alone and lacks a portion of them. The sample lists approximately 180,000 clones; 82% were seen once. Specimen: PBMCs or T cells enriched from blood (not recorded which). The origin of the receptors is a woman in her fifties or sixties with acute COVID-19.

The table lists this clone with a few counts. The chain links TRBV9 to TRBJ2-5; 7 positions match TRBD2. The CDR3 is 15 residues long. V lost 0 bases to trimming and J lost 6 bases; unmatched junction nucleotides: 8. Germline CDR1 is SGDLS and CDR2 is YYNGEE. This CDR3 is CASSVGAGETKTQYF. CDR3 DNA sequence: TGTGCCAGCAGCGTAGGGGCGGGGGAGACGAAGACCCAGTACTTC. The entire variable domain, with the rest obtained from reference TRBV9 and TRBJ2-5, is as follows: DSGVTQTPKHLITATGQRVTLRCSPRSGDLSVYWYQQSLDQGLQFLIQYYNGEERAKGNILERFSAQQFPDLHSELNLSSLELGDSALYFCASSVGAGETKTQYFGPGTRLLVL.

The chain uses TRBV7-2 and TRBJ2-1; 10 bases are a match to TRBD2. The V and J ends lost 8 bases and 5 bases, in that order; junction bases with no gene match: 9. The germline CDR1 and CDR2 sequences are SGHTA and FQGNSA. The CDR3 has 15 residues. The CDR3 nucleotides read TGTGCCAGCGGACCCTGGACTAGCGGACACAATGAGCAGTTCTTC. Residues: CASGPWTSGHNEQFF.

This clone has more than one count but fewer than ten. This sequence joins TRBV12-3 or TRBV12-4 and TRBJ1-3, with D maybe TRBD1 (5 bases). Trimming removed 8 bases from V and 0 bases from J, with 8 bases in between. The CDR3 is made up of 13 amino acids. This CDR3 reads CASGRASGNTIYF. CDR3 nucleotides: TGTGCCAGCGGCAGGGCCTCTGGAAACACCATATATTTT.

This rearrangement joins TRBV7-6 to TRBJ1-3, with TRBD1 identical over 7 bases. The length of the CDR3 is 20 residues. Germline CDR1 and CDR2: SGHVS and FNYEAQ. Trimming at V came to 4 bases and at J to 0 bases, leaving 18 bases not matched to a gene. The CDR3 DNA reads TGTGCCAGCAGCTCTCCGGGACAGATCTGGTCGATGGACTCTGGAAACACCATATATTTT. Amino acid sequence: CASSSPGQIWSMDSGNTIYF.

This chain joins TRBV7-2 and TRBJ1-1, with D possibly being TRBD1 (5 bases). Per germline, CDR1 SGHTA and CDR2 FQGNSA. Trimming stripped 4 bases from V and 4 bases from J, with 16 bases between. The CDR3 covers 15 residues. CDR3 amino acids: CASSSRQTLGTEAFF. CDR3 coding DNA: TGTGCCAGCAGCTCCCGACAGACCTTGGGCACTGAAGCTTTCTTT.

The genes are TRBV6-4 and TRBJ1-1; TRBD1 is a possible D gene (6 bases). Germline CDR1 reads MRHNA; CDR2 reads SNTAGT. Trimming stripped 6 bases from V and 0 bases from J, with 8 bases between. CDR3 length equals 13 residues. CDR3 protein: CASSQGMNTEAFF. The DNA for the CDR3 is TGTGCCAGCAGCCAGGGGATGAACACTGAAGCTTTCTTT.

CDR3 amino acids: CASSSGQGYGYTF. CDR3 sequence (DNA): TGTGCCAGCAGTTCCGGGCAGGGCTATGGCTACACCTTC. This chain links TRBV6-6 with TRBJ1-2, with a possible D match to TRBD1 (5 bases). The V end lost 4 bases, the J end lost 4 bases, and 10 bases lay between the germline ends. This CDR3 has 13 residues. In germline, CDR1 is MNHNY, CDR2 SVGAGI (reference sequence).

This clone was counted ten times or more. The rearrangement uses TRBV7-2 and TRBJ2-7; 8 positions agree with TRBD1. J gave up 7 bases and V 1 base, and 9 bases lay outside the gene matches. Germline V gives CDR1 SGHTA, CDR2 FQGNSA. The CDR3 is made up of 15 amino acids. The CDR3 DNA sequence: TGTGCCAGCAGCTTAGGGGACAGGACCAGGTTGGAGCAGTACTTC. The encoded protein is CASSLGDRTRLEQYF.

The chain is built from TRBV12-5 and TRBJ2-3; 7 bases map to TRBD2. The V gene end was trimmed by 4 bases and the J gene end by 8 bases; junction bases not matched to a gene: 6. The CDR3 runs 13 residues. Germline values: CDR1 LGHNT, CDR2 FRNRAP. CDR3 sequence: CASGSAGGSTQYF. In DNA form, the CDR3 reads TGTGCTAGTGGTTCCGCCGGGGGGAGTACGCAGTATTTT.

V and J are TRBV7-9 and TRBJ1-3, with D hard to call. The V and J ends lost 6 bases and 0 bases respectively, with 12 bases between them. Germline assignment: CDR1 SEHNR and CDR2 FQNEAQ (reference sequence). The CDR3 is 15 amino acids. The CDR3 nucleotides are TGTGCCAGCAGTCGTAGATCCCACTCTGGAAACACCATATATTTT. Amino acids: CASSRRSHSGNTIYF. Using reference TRBV7-9 and TRBJ1-3 for the parts outside the CDR3, the full variable domain is DTGVSQNPRHKITKRGQNVTFRCDPISEHNRLYWYRQTLGQGPEFLTYFQNEAQLEKSRLLSDRFSAERPKGSFSTLEIQRTEQGDSAMYLCASSRRSHSGNTIYFGEGSWLTVV.